This T cell receptor (beta chain) was profiled in a study of blood T cell repertoires in COVID-19 (dated by TCRdb to the early 2020s). Concerning the study at large: The collaborator samples originated in the United States, Italy and Spain and spanned the acute and convalescent phases of COVID-19. Subjects who had been exposed to COVID-19, were actively infected with it, or had recovered from it provided the deeply sampled blood TCRbeta repertoires that made up the dataset. The repertoires were made available in a free public database intended to serve as a resource for research on the immune response to SARS-CoV-2. Where available, HLA class I and class II types were obtained from metadata supplied by the sample provider rather than from assay-based typing. The samples were drawn from the first 160 participants of the ongoing ImmuneRACE study and from 950 to 1,500 subjects provided by 6 global collaborators. The prospective study material was composed of cDNA or gDNA derived from T cells, B-cell-depleted T cells, or PBMCs. A de-identified subject ID, COVID-19 status, age in years and sex were almost always included in the sample metadata.

The collaborating institutions used their own protocols to collect whole blood in K2EDTA tubes. For TCRbeta analysis, collaborator samples were shipped as frozen whole blood, as isolated PBMCs, or as DNA extracted from either sample type. Study-wide conclusions, independent of this receptor: The quantity of clinical and demographic metadata differed by source and by participant and was supplied without curation.

Including the terminal cysteine and phenylalanine, the CDR3 comprises 15 residues. The CDR3 DNA has 45 bases and is translated from base 1. Relative to germline, V is 6 bases shorter and J is 1 base shorter, with 12 bases between their ends. The germline V gene supplies CDR1 SNHLY and CDR2 FYNNEI. With regard to this clone: What this receptor recognizes is not known. Nothing much larger sits one base from this clone, and base qualities are not available.

TCRbeta CDR3 regions were amplified from genomic DNA by means of the immunoSEQ Assay, a bias-controlled multiplex PCR. As for the authors' bioinformatics: Nucleated cell counts per sample were estimated from amplification of reference gene primers within the assay. Sequence reads were collapsed and filtered to measure the absolute abundance of every unique TCRbeta CDR3 rearrangement. For each sample, productive Simpson clonality was calculated as the square root of Simpson's diversity index over productive rearrangements. TCRdb took over this immuneACCESS table, retaining in-frame rearrangements with V and J assigned. Such tables are incomplete; in checked studies, under half of the missing clones stem from an unresolved V gene, and the remainder is unexplained. That table is the source of V, J and clone size, and D and trimming were worked out from the DNA. In all, the sample holds 15,000 to 19,000 clones, and around 86% of those were seen once. The ten largest clones take up over 20% of the sample.

What was sequenced was peripheral blood. This clonotype was sampled from an older man with active or convalescent COVID-19. The chain uses TRBV2 and TRBJ2-2; a tentative D match to TRBD1 spans 6 bases. The CDR3 protein is CASRVGQQNTGELFF. The DNA sequence is given as TGTGCCAGCAGGGTCGGACAGCAGAACACCGGGGAGCTGTTTTTT.